This passage covers 19 T cell receptor beta chains from one sample sequenced in a study of response to subunit inactivated influenza vaccine. One entry per CDR3 protein results from TCRdb running MiXCR on the RT-PCR reads. Found here are about 540,000 distinct CDR3 sequences, under 30% of them singletons; the top ten hold approximately 2.9%. The same data also contributed to another study, on T cells expressing NK-cell markers. That report notes: Generation of TCR beta cDNA was performed by 5'RACE template switching incorporating UMIs.

This material consisted of CD4+ T cells sorted from PBMCs, taken about 11 days after vaccination. The receptors shown here come from a man in his fifties who received an inactivated influenza vaccine.

The rearrangement uses TRBV27 and TRBJ1-1; 10 bases map to TRBD1. There are 13 residues in the CDR3. Unmatched junction bases numbered 6, after V lost 8 bases and J lost 6 bases. Germline CDR1 reads MNHEY; CDR2 reads SMNVEV (reference sequence). CDR3 region: CASVRQGAAEAFF. CDR3 nucleotide sequence: TGTGCCAGCGTAAGACAGGGGGCGGCTGAAGCTTTCTTT.

The gene calls are TRBV29-1 and TRBJ2-2; D is unresolved. Per the germline V gene, CDR1 is SQVTM and CDR2 is ANQGSEA. The ends were cut back, 7 bases at V and 1 base at J, with 10 bases in the middle. This CDR3 region has 13 residues. CDR3 amino acids: CSADWRNTGELFF. CDR3 sequence (DNA): TGCAGCGCCGACTGGAGGAACACCGGGGAGCTGTTTTTT.

This clonotype has only a few counts. The chain links TRBV6-2 or TRBV6-3 to TRBJ2-3, with D perhaps matching TRBD1 (6 bases). The CDR3 runs to 14 residues. V shed 7 bases and J shed 0 bases, with 11 bases lying between them. CDR1 and CDR2 from the germline V gene are MNHEY and SVGEGT. DNA of the CDR3: TGTGCCAGCAAAAACAGGGCTAGCACAGATACGCAGTATTTT. This encodes CASKNRASTDTQYF.

This clonotype has more than one count but fewer than ten. The chain combines TRBV7-2 with TRBJ1-1, with 9 positions matching TRBD1. J lost 5 bases, V lost 6 bases, and 7 bases had no gene match. The germline gives CDR1 SGHTA, CDR2 FQGNSA. This CDR3 region has 14 residues. In DNA, the CDR3 is TGTGCCAGCAGGATACAGGGGGCGGTTACTGAAGCTTTCTTT. Protein sequence: CASRIQGAVTEAFF. The full variable domain, with the rest looked up from reference TRBV7-2 and TRBJ1-1, is GAGVSQSPSNKVTEKGKDVELRCDPISGHTALYWYRQSLGQGLEFLIYFQGNSAPDKSGLPSDRFSAERTGGSVSTLTIQRTQQEDSAVYLCASRIQGAVTEAFFGQGTRLTVV.

The rearrangement joins TRBV12-3 or TRBV12-4 to TRBJ2-5; D tentatively reads TRBD1 or TRBD2 (5 bases each). Trimming cost V 3 bases and J 5 bases, with 13 bases left between them. The CDR3 contains 14 residues. CDR3 DNA: TGTGCCAGCAGTTTCCCCGGGGCCACCGAGACCCAGTACTTC. Amino acid sequence: CASSFPGATETQYF.

This clonotype has more than one count but fewer than ten. V usage is TRBV7-2 and J usage is TRBJ1-5, with D possibly TRBD1 on 6 matching bases. In germline, CDR1 is SGHTA, CDR2 FQGNSA. The CDR3 runs to 15 residues. Trimming took off 4 bases at V and 3 bases at J, with 13 bases between the two ends. CDR3 sequence (DNA): TGTGCCAGCAGCTCTCCAGGGGCCTACAATCAGCCCCAGCATTTT. Encoded protein: CASSSPGAYNQPQHF.

This clonotype appeared many times. The chain joins TRBV9 to TRBJ2-3; D uncertain. The ends were cut back, 5 bases at V and 1 base at J, with 8 bases in the middle. Germline CDR1 reads SGDLS; CDR2 reads YYNGEE. CDR3 length equals 13 residues. DNA of the CDR3: TGTGCCAGCAGTGTTCCAGGCACAGATACGCAGTATTTT. Translation: CASSVPGTDTQYF.

This clonotype was counted only a few times. DNA of the CDR3: TGTGCCAGCAGCACAAGCGGGGTATCGAACACCGGGGAGCTGTTTTTT. Protein sequence: CASSTSGVSNTGELFF. The chain joins TRBV7-8 to TRBJ2-2; 7 bases align to TRBD2. Unmatched junction bases numbered 6, after V lost 5 bases and J lost 0 bases. The CDR3 has 16 amino acids. CDR1 is SGHVS and CDR2 is FQNEAQ in the germline V gene.

The rearrangement links TRBV4-1 to TRBJ2-2; 7 positions agree with TRBD2. The V and J ends lost 0 bases and 4 bases, in that order; junction bases with no gene match: 5. The germline V gene encodes CDR1 MGHRA and CDR2 YSYEKL. CDR3 length: 16 residues. The CDR3 bases are TGCGCCAGCAGCCAAGAAGCGGGAATAAGCACCGGGGAGCTGTTTTTT. Protein product: CASSQEAGISTGELFF.

This clonotype was seen a few times. The CDR3 DNA reads as TGTGCCATCAGTGAGTCGTGGCGCTACGAGCAGTACTTC. Translating gives CAISESWRYEQYF. The V and J genes are TRBV10-3 and TRBJ2-7, with D hard to call. Trimming removed 0 bases at V and 3 bases at J, with 6 bases between. The germline CDR1 and CDR2 sequences are ENHRY and SYGVKD. The length of the CDR3 is 13 residues.

CDR3 loop: CASSSYRGTGANVLTF. DNA of the CDR3: TGTGCCAGCAGCTCCTACAGGGGAACTGGGGCCAACGTCCTGACTTTC. The J gene is TRBJ2-6, the V gene TRBV7-9; 7 nucleotides match TRBD1. Germline loops: CDR1 SEHNR, CDR2 FQNEAQ (reference sequence). V gave up 4 bases and J gave up 2 bases; unmatched junction bases: 5. The CDR3 runs to 16 residues.

J is TRBJ2-7 and V is TRBV7-2; TRBD2 matches 12 bases. Germline V gene lookup returns CDR1 SGHTA and CDR2 FQGNSA. The CDR3 covers 16 residues. After removal of 2 bases from V and 6 bases from J, the junction contained 8 bases not matched to a gene. The CDR3 sequence: CASSLWASGRATEQYF. In DNA form, the CDR3 reads TGTGCCAGCAGCTTATGGGCTAGCGGGAGGGCCACCGAGCAGTACTTC.

J is TRBJ1-5 and V is TRBV12-3 or TRBV12-4; perhaps TRBD1 as D (5 bases). This CDR3 contains 17 residues. V lost 5 bases, J lost 2 bases, and 19 bases lay in between. CDR3 DNA sequence: TGTGCCAGCAGTCCGATGGGGGGTAGGGTCGGCAATCAGCCCCAGCATTTT. Translated: CASSPMGGRVGNQPQHF.

The chain has TRBV5-1 and TRBJ2-5; D might be TRBD1 (6 bases). The germline V gene has CDR1 SGHRS and CDR2 YFSETQ. V was trimmed by 0 bases and J by 4 bases, leaving 13 bases between them. CDR3 length: 15 residues. This CDR3 is CASSLGRQGRETQYF. CDR3 nucleotides: TGCGCCAGCAGCTTGGGGCGTCAGGGGCGAGAGACCCAGTACTTC.

The chain uses TRBV11-2 and TRBJ2-3, with 8 bases matching TRBD2. The CDR3 spans 16 residues. The ends lost 3 bases at V and 0 bases at J; junction bases unmatched: 5. In germline, CDR1 is SGHAT, CDR2 FQNNGV. CDR3 sequence (DNA): TGTGCCAGCAGCTTGCGACTAGCGTTTAGCACAGATACGCAGTATTTT. It yields the protein CASSLRLAFSTDTQYF.

CDR3: CASAVERGFNEQFF. CDR3 bases: TGTGCCAGCGCGGTAGAGCGGGGTTTCAATGAGCAGTTCTTC. The gene calls are TRBV11-1 and TRBJ2-1; 7 bases map to TRBD2. Germline CDR1 reads SGHAT; CDR2 reads FQDESV (reference sequence). CDR3 length equals 14 residues. V shed 8 bases and J 6 bases; nucleotides not matched to a gene: 10.

This clonotype was seen a handful of times. The gene calls are TRBV5-1 and TRBJ2-1, with D possibly TRBD2 on 6 matching bases. Trimming took 4 bases from V and 4 from J, leaving 15 bases between them. Germline assignment: CDR1 SGHRS and CDR2 YFSETQ. This CDR3 is 15 amino acids long. The CDR3 reads CASSVSGRGYNEQFF. The CDR3 DNA follows: TGCGCCAGCAGCGTGAGTGGACGGGGGTACAATGAGCAGTTCTTC.

This chain uses TRBV5-1 with TRBJ1-4; D is unclear. The CDR3 contains 13 residues. Trimming took 0 bases from V and 6 from J, leaving 6 bases between them. Germline V gene sequence: CDR1 SGHRS, CDR2 YFSETQ. The CDR3 DNA follows: TGCGCCAGCAGCTTGGGTAGTGATGAAAAACTGTTTTTT. This codes for CASSLGSDEKLFF.

The CDR3 sequence is CASSLGGTQYSNQPQHF. In nucleotides, the CDR3 is TGTGCCAGCAGCTTAGGGGGGACACAATATAGCAATCAGCCCCAGCATTTT. The J gene is TRBJ1-5, the V gene TRBV7-6; TRBD1 is a possible D gene (6 bases). Germline V CDR1 and CDR2: SGHVS, FNYEAQ. The CDR3 spans 17 residues. Trimming cost V 1 base and J 0 bases, with 13 bases left between them.